This T cell receptor (beta chain) originates from a study of cytotoxic CD8 clonotypes in ibrutinib-treated CLL. Findings and limits, study-wide: Treatment saw public clonotypes, which were uncommon, either contract or stay stable. Clonality, elevated at ibrutinib response, dropped back toward baseline at progression.

Target depth was 1 in 200,000 to 1 in 1 million T cells, about 10x per clonotype. Some clones are missing from TCRdb's copy, which holds only in-frame ones; the method was immunoSEQ multiplex PCR. The table lists around 150,000 clones, roughly four fifths of them singletons. To note about this clone: The antigen remains undetermined.

V was pared by 1 base and J by 2 bases, with 6 bases of the junction left unmatched. This CDR3 contains 16 residues. The germline CDR1 and CDR2 sequences are MDHEN and SYDVKM. The chain uses TRBV28 and TRBJ2-3; 7 bases line up with TRBD1. The receptor was isolated from a human donor with chronic lymphocytic leukemia. The sample consisted of PBMCs, taken after 12 months of ibrutinib treatment. Here the CDR3 DNA reads TGTGCCAGCAGTTTATACGGACAGGCAAACACAGATACGCAGTATTTT. Protein: CASSLYGQANTDTQYF.